This T cell receptor beta chain was observed in a study of Ad26.COV2.S vaccination and SARS-CoV-2 variants. About the study: Donor was in the COV1001 Ad26.COV2.S trial arm. Intramuscular Ad26.COV2.S doses were given once or twice, 56 days apart. Notes on the study in general: For non-spike TCRs, breadth in vaccine recipients resembled that in placebo recipients.

The V gene lost 4 bases and the J gene lost 5 bases, with 8 bases spanning the gap. Germline CDR1 and CDR2: MNHEY and SVGEGT. The CDR3 length is 12 residues. There are many counts of this clone. Its target is unknown. The treatment denotes: some 20 received Ad26.COV2.S at low or high dose, single or two shots; roughly five received placebo; per-sample allocation not given. Repertoires come from day 63 after the first vaccine or placebo injection. Assay: immunoSEQ multiplex PCR; the TCRdb copy retains only in-frame clones and omits some. The sample contains more than 300,000 clones, about 87% of which appear only once.

Sequenced here: peripheral blood, sampled in a trial of Ad26.COV2.S vaccine versus placebo. This sequence joins TRBV6-2 or TRBV6-3 and TRBJ1-1; D not certain. This clonotype was obtained from a person aged 18 to 65 who received the Ad26.COV2.S COVID-19 vaccine or a placebo. Here the CDR3 DNA reads TGTGCCAGCAGTTTGCTGCTAACTGAAGCTTTCTTT. It encodes CASSLLLTEAFF.